These 8 T cell receptor beta chains originate from one sample sequenced in a study of cytotoxic CD8 clonotypes in ibrutinib-treated CLL. Some clones are missing from TCRdb's copy, which holds only in-frame ones; the method was immunoSEQ multiplex PCR. This table holds some 290,000 clones, about 80% found once. Sample: PBMCs, taken before ibrutinib treatment. The origin of the receptors is a human donor with chronic lymphocytic leukemia.

The genes are TRBV29-1 and TRBJ2-7, with TRBD1 matching 9 bases. V lost 2 bases to trimming and J lost 4 bases; unmatched junction nucleotides: 9. Germline values: CDR1 SQVTM, CDR2 ANQGSEA. CDR3 length equals 15 residues. In DNA form, the CDR3 reads TGCAGCGTTGAATCTCCGGGACAGGGTTTATACGAGCAGTACTTC. This codes for CSVESPGQGLYEQYF.

V usage is TRBV14 and J usage is TRBJ1-3, with 7 positions matching TRBD1. V trimming: 2 bases; J trimming: 5 bases; junction bases outside the gene matches: 18. The CDR3 sequence is 19 residues long. Germline V gene lookup returns CDR1 SGHDN and CDR2 FVKESK. CDR3 DNA: TGTGCCAGCAGCCAAATCGTTTTTGACCGGAGGGACAGAAGAAACACCATATATTTT. This translates into CASSQIVFDRRDRRNTIYF. The full variable domain, rest sourced from reference TRBV14 and TRBJ1-3, is EAGVTQFPSHSVIEKGQTVTLRCDPISGHDNLYWYRRVMGKEIKFLLHFVKESKQDESGMPNNRFLAERTGGTYSTLKVQPAELEDSGVYFCASSQIVFDRRDRRNTIYFGEGSWLTVV.

The chain couples TRBV7-9 to TRBJ2-3; D possibly corresponds to TRBD2 (6 bases). Germline CDR1 reads SEHNR; CDR2 reads FQNEAQ (reference sequence). This CDR3 spans 15 amino acids. V lost 5 bases and J 4 bases, leaving 16 bases between the germline ends. This CDR3 reads CASSPARGFADTQYF. DNA of the CDR3: TGTGCCAGCAGCCCCGCGCGGGGTTTCGCAGATACGCAGTATTTT.

The J gene is TRBJ1-1, the V gene TRBV27, with D possibly matching TRBD1 (5 bases). Trimming took 1 base from V and 2 from J, leaving 14 bases between them. Germline V gives CDR1 MNHEY, CDR2 SMNVEV (reference sequence). The CDR3 is 16 residues long. Here the CDR3 DNA reads TGTGCCAGCAGTTTATTTGCGAGACAGTCCAACACTGAAGCTTTCTTT. Translating gives CASSLFARQSNTEAFF.

V is TRBV2 and J is TRBJ2-1; D is perhaps TRBD1 or TRBD2 (5 bases each). There are 13 residues in the CDR3. V was shortened by 8 bases and J by 0 bases, with 8 bases between the two germline ends. Germline V lookup: CDR1 SNHLY, CDR2 FYNNEI. The CDR3 DNA reads as TGTGCCAGCTGGGGGAGCTCCTACAATGAGCAGTTCTTC. Its protein is CASWGSSYNEQFF.

The chain employs TRBV19 and TRBJ1-4, with 7 bases fitting TRBD1. The germline V gene encodes CDR1 LNHDA and CDR2 SQIVND (reference sequence). The CDR3 covers 13 residues. Trimming cost V 6 bases and J 7 bases; bases outside gene matches: 5. This chain's CDR3 is CASRGGGREKLFF. The CDR3 DNA follows: TGTGCCAGTAGGGGAGGGGGCCGTGAAAAACTGTTTTTT.

V is TRBV5-1 and J is TRBJ2-3; D is uncertain. The germline gives CDR1 SGHRS, CDR2 YFSETQ. The V gene lost 0 bases and the J gene lost 0 bases, with 11 bases spanning the gap. The CDR3 consists of 16 residues. This CDR3 is CASSLVVSESTDTQYF. DNA of the CDR3: TGCGCCAGCAGCTTGGTCGTTTCGGAGAGCACAGATACGCAGTATTTT. The entire variable domain, with the rest obtained from reference TRBV5-1 and TRBJ2-3, is as follows: KAGVTQTPRYLIKTRGQQVTLSCSPISGHRSVSWYQQTPGQGLQFLFEYFSETQRNKGNFPGRFSGRQFSNSRSEMNVSTLELGDSALYLCASSLVVSESTDTQYFGPGTRLTVL.

The chain combines TRBV29-1 with TRBJ2-5; D is uncertain. Germline V gives CDR1 SQVTM, CDR2 ANQGSEA. Trimming shortened V by 2 bases and J by 1 base, and 5 bases separated the two germline ends. This CDR3 is built from 12 residues. DNA of the CDR3: TGCAGCGTTGAAATCCGCCAAGAGACCCAGTACTTC. Translated, it gives CSVEIRQETQYF.